Presented here are 7 T cell receptor beta chains from one specimen sequenced in a study of cytomegalovirus exposure and HLA in healthy donors. The PCR used 60 Vbeta and 13 Jbeta primers. Repertoires were generated with immunoSEQ multiplex PCR, while TCRdb's copy carries only in-frame clones and drops some. The sample lists about 90,000 clones; roughly 80% were seen once. The specimen sequenced was PBMCs. The source is a woman aged 40-49 years in good health and CMV-seropositive.

This chain uses TRBV27 with TRBJ2-7, with D maybe TRBD1 (6 bases). Deletions cut 6 bases from V and 1 base from J, with 10 bases between. CDR3 length equals 13 residues. The germline V gene has CDR1 MNHEY and CDR2 SMNVEV (reference sequence). CDR3 coding DNA: TGTGCCAGCAGACAGGGCCAATCCTACGAGCAGTACTTC. Translating it yields CASRQGQSYEQYF.

Only one count was recorded for this clone. The V and J genes are TRBV10-3 and TRBJ2-7, with D tentatively TRBD1 (5 bases). CDR1 is ENHRY, CDR2 SYGVKD, per germline. The CDR3 is 14 amino acids. Trimming removed 6 bases from V and 0 bases from J, with 12 bases in between. DNA for the CDR3: TGTGCCATCAGCCCGGACACCAGCTCCTACGAGCAGTACTTC. Residues: CAISPDTSSYEQYF.

This clone has just one count. V and J are TRBV2 and TRBJ2-2; D gene unclear. This CDR3 has 15 amino acids. Deletions cut 2 bases from V and 8 bases from J, with 15 bases between. Germline V lookup: CDR1 SNHLY, CDR2 FYNNEI. CDR3 protein: CASSESGYTAGELFF. For the CDR3, the DNA is TGTGCCAGCAGTGAATCAGGTTATACCGCGGGGGAGCTGTTTTTT.

With regard to this clone: The junction differs from germline at one of its ends, possibly a read error. The gene calls are TRBV7-9 and TRBJ1-1; TRBD1 agrees at 11 bases. Germline loops: CDR1 SEHNR, CDR2 FQNEAQ (reference sequence). This CDR3 comprises 13 residues. CDR3 region: CSSSFGQGAKAFF. CDR3 nucleotide sequence: TGTTCCAGCAGCTTCGGACAGGGGGCGAAGGCTTTCTTT.

CDR3 amino acids: CASSLVSSGGQETQYF. CDR3 in DNA: TGCGCCAGCAGCTTGGTGTCTAGCGGGGGCCAAGAGACCCAGTACTTC. The rearrangement links TRBV5-1 to TRBJ2-5; 10 bases fit TRBD2. V dropped 0 bases and J dropped 1; count of bases not matched to a gene: 3. CDR1 SGHRS and CDR2 YFSETQ come from the germline V gene. The CDR3 has 16 amino acids.

In its sample, this clone was seen a few times. The chain joins TRBV11-2 to TRBJ2-3; 8 bases map to TRBD2. The germline V gene has CDR1 SGHAT and CDR2 FQNNGV. Trimming took 4 bases from V and 4 from J; bases not matched to a gene: 10. The CDR3 extends over 16 amino acids. The DNA of the CDR3 is TGTGCCAGCAGCTCCGTGACTAGCGAGGCGGCAGATACGCAGTATTTT. Residues: CASSSVTSEAADTQYF.

This chain joins TRBV7-3 and TRBJ2-1, with a tentative D call TRBD2 (6 bases). Between the trimmed V and J ends, which lost 5 bases and 9 bases, there was a span of 29 bases. Germline CDR1 reads SGHTA; CDR2 reads FQGTGA. The CDR3 covers 18 residues. The CDR3 DNA reads TGTGCCAGCAGCCCCACCCCCGCTAGCGATACGATTTGGGCTGAGCAGTTCTTC. Translated, it gives CASSPTPASDTIWAEQFF.